This T cell receptor (beta chain) stems from a study of cytomegalovirus exposure and HLA in healthy donors. Germline loops: CDR1 MNHEY, CDR2 SMNVEV (reference sequence). The CDR3 extends over 15 amino acids. The V gene end was trimmed by 3 bases and the J gene end by 4 bases; junction bases not matched to a gene: 4. The PCR had 60 Vbeta and 13 Jbeta primers. Method: immunoSEQ multiplex PCR; TCRdb's copy keeps in-frame clones and lacks some. The sample records 95,000 to 150,000 clones, approximately 78% being singletons. The sequence was collected from a woman in her 30s in good health and CMV-seropositive. V usage is TRBV27 and J usage is TRBJ2-1; 9 bases agree with TRBD2. The specimen sequenced was PBMCs. Written as DNA, the CDR3 is TGTGCCAGCAGTTTGACTAGCGGTTATTACAATGAGCAGTTCTTC. This translates into CASSLTSGYYNEQFF.